Detailed here is one T cell receptor (beta chain). Its antigen remains unknown. This sample stems from a study of cytomegalovirus exposure and HLA in healthy donors. General study results and limits: CMV serostatus was the sole immune exposure data available. Association of about 17,000 TCR beta sequences with HLA alleles was found at 0.05 false discovery rate in a later analysis.

The CDR3 is 15 amino acids. Trimming cost V 0 bases and J 0 bases, with 9 bases left between them. Germline values: CDR1 SGDLS, CDR2 YYNGEE. The PCR was carried out with 60 Vbeta primers and 13 Jbeta primers. Measured with immunoSEQ multiplex PCR; TCRdb has only the in-frame clones, and not every one. The sample lists 130,000 to 150,000 clones; 70% to 75% were seen once. The TCR comes from a human donor in good health. The chain couples TRBV9 to TRBJ1-1; D perhaps matches TRBD1 (6 bases). Sequencing was carried out using PBMCs. CDR3 DNA sequence: TGTGCCAGCAGCGTAGACACAGGGCTGAACACTGAAGCTTTCTTT. Amino acids: CASSVDTGLNTEAFF.